This T cell receptor beta chain was sequenced for a study of CD8 T cells in Susac syndrome. Trimming took 4 bases from V and 6 from J, leaving 17 bases between them. From germline, CDR1 is SGHTS and CDR2 YDEGEE. The CDR3 is 15 residues long. Reverse transcription of roughly 0.5 to 1 ug RNA was carried out with random hexamers. Coverage of TCR beta CDR3 amplification by immunoSEQ multiplex PCR extended to 54 Vbeta and 13 Jbeta. TCRdb called the immunoSEQ multiplex PCR reads again in MiXCR, with one record for every CDR3 protein. The table has about 240,000 distinct CDR3 sequences, 96% seen once. TCR beta sequences were obtained from blood CD8+ and CD4+ T cells.

The J gene is TRBJ1-5, the V gene TRBV5-8; D call uncertain. Specimen: CD4+ T cells from PBMCs. The receptor was isolated from a human donor with Susac syndrome. For the CDR3, the DNA is TGTGCCAGCAGCCCATGGAAAGGGTTGGGTCAGCCCCAGCATTTT. It yields the protein CASSPWKGLGQPQHF.